What follows describes a single T cell receptor (beta chain). The antigen is undetermined. The PCR made use of 60 Vbeta and 13 Jbeta primers. Only in-frame clones appear in the TCRdb table, and some are missing; sequencing was by immunoSEQ multiplex PCR. The sample has some 130,000 clones, around four fifths seen once. This entry comes from a study of cytomegalovirus exposure and HLA in healthy donors. Notes on the study in general: In vitro, a few CMV-associated chains proved specific for CMV antigens. Prior analysis indicated that the majority of TCR beta V segments exhibited productivity approximately 90% or approximately 30% of the time. Immune exposure was documented only through CMV serostatus. Overall, approximately 150 TCR beta chains were annotated as cytomegalovirus-associated.

V shed 4 bases and J 2 bases; nucleotides not matched to a gene: 2. The CDR3 runs 14 residues. From germline, CDR1 is LGHNA and CDR2 YSLEER. This clonotype was sampled from a boy between 2 and 10 years old in good health and CMV-seronegative. This chain joins TRBV4-3 and TRBJ2-1; TRBD1 matches at 7 bases. Source material: PBMCs. The CDR3 coding sequence is TGCGCCAGCAGCCGACAGGGCGCCTACAATGAGCAGTTCTTC. Its translation: CASSRQGAYNEQFF.